Listed here are 8 T cell receptor beta chains from one sample, sequenced in a study of blood T cell repertoires in COVID-19. The data were produced by immunoSEQ multiplex PCR, yet TCRdb's version contains in-frame clones alone and is incomplete. Counted here are 150,000 to 200,000 clones, approximately 89% occurring once; the ten biggest clones make up around 2.5%. What was sequenced was peripheral blood. These receptors were obtained from a middle-aged man with active or convalescent COVID-19.

This clone was seen a handful of times. The chain employs TRBV12-3 or TRBV12-4 and TRBJ1-1, with 8 bases that match TRBD1. The CDR3 is 13 amino acids. Trimming at V came to 5 bases and at J to 4 bases, leaving 3 bases not matched to a gene. CDR3 coding DNA: TGTGCCAGCAGTAGGACAGGGAGCACTGAAGCTTTCTTT. Amino acids: CASSRTGSTEAFF.

The CDR3 loop is CASSEGRTGYTF. The CDR3 DNA reads TGTGCCAGCAGTGAGGGGAGGACGGGCTACACCTTC. The V call is TRBV9, the J call TRBJ1-2, with D possibly matching TRBD1 (5 bases). The CDR3 is 12 residues long. V lost 5 bases and J 8 bases, leaving 13 bases between the germline ends. Germline V gene sequence: CDR1 SGDLS, CDR2 YYNGEE.

The chain has TRBV11-2 and TRBJ2-1; 11 bases map to TRBD2. Per germline, CDR1 SGHAT and CDR2 FQNNGV. The J segment lost 10 bases and the V segment lost 3 bases, leaving 5 bases of the junction unmatched. The CDR3 is 14 amino acids. CDR3 nucleotides: TGTGCCAGCAGCTTGGTAGCGGGGGGGCGCGAGCAGTTCTTC. This gives the protein CASSLVAGGREQFF.

This rearrangement joins TRBV19 to TRBJ1-5, with D perhaps TRBD1 (5 bases). Germline V gene data show CDR1 as LNHDA and CDR2 as SQIVND (reference sequence). This CDR3 has 15 amino acids. Between the trimmed V and J ends, which lost 6 bases and 1 base, there was a span of 13 bases. The CDR3 bases are TGTGCCAGTAGCCTGGTGGGGGGGAGCAATCAGCCCCAGCATTTT. Translation gives CASSLVGGSNQPQHF.

The chain has TRBV7-9 and TRBJ2-1; 9 positions agree with TRBD2. Germline CDR1 is SEHNR and CDR2 is FQNEAQ (reference sequence). The junction had 5 bases not matched to a gene; V was cut back by 2 bases and J by 6 bases. CDR3 size: 15 residues. This chain's CDR3 is CASSLTAGGLNEQFF. DNA for the CDR3: TGTGCCAGCAGCTTAACAGCGGGGGGACTCAATGAGCAGTTCTTC. Based on the CDR3 plus reference TRBV7-9 and TRBJ2-1, the full variable domain is DTGVSQNPRHKITKRGQNVTFRCDPISEHNRLYWYRQTLGQGPEFLTYFQNEAQLEKSRLLSDRFSAERPKGSFSTLEIQRTEQGDSAMYLCASSLTAGGLNEQFFGPGTRLTVL.

The rearrangement uses TRBV14 and TRBJ1-2; TRBD1 agrees at 10 bases. The CDR3 loop spans 14 amino acids. The germline V gene has CDR1 SGHDN and CDR2 FVKESK. Germline trimming cut 5 bases from V and 3 bases from J; bases unmatched to any gene: 3. The CDR3 here is CASSLDRGYYGYTF. The CDR3 nucleotides are TGTGCCAGCAGCTTGGACAGGGGGTACTATGGCTACACCTTC.

The chain has TRBV21-1 and TRBJ1-6; no check of the table's D call, TRBD1, against the DNA was made. TRBV21-1 is flagged as a pseudogene. The CDR3 runs 16 residues. The CDR3 loop is CASSTLRRDRESPLHF. CDR3 sequence (DNA): TGTGCCAGCAGCACCCTACGCCGGGACAGGGAATCACCCCTCCACTTT.

The chain employs TRBV9 and TRBJ2-7, with TRBD1 matching over 7 bases. Germline loops: CDR1 SGDLS, CDR2 YYNGEE. The CDR3 length is 13 residues. V trimming: 4 bases; J trimming: 1 base; junction bases outside the gene matches: 2. The CDR3 DNA reads as TGTGCCAGCAGCCGGGACAGTTCCTACGAGCAGTACTTC. Translating it yields CASSRDSSYEQYF.